This T cell receptor beta chain originates from a study of type 1 and type 2 diabetes patients. Study conclusions and caveats: Age and gender were not matched between study groups. In CD4+ and CD8+ T cells, type 2 diabetes diversity exceeded type 1. In type 2 diabetes, highly-expanded CD4+ clones took a median around 4% of reads.

This clonotype came up a few times. Its cognate antigen is unknown. V was trimmed by 3 bases and J by 6 bases, leaving 12 bases between them. Germline CDR1 SGHVS, CDR2 FQNEAQ. The CDR3 extends over 15 amino acids. Amplification started from genomic DNA. Multiplex PCR with 30 forward and 13 reverse primers amplified the TCR beta CDR3. In TCRdb, the multiplex PCR reads were re-called with MiXCR into one record per CDR3 protein. Counted here are about 270,000 distinct CDR3 sequences, 47% occurring once; the ten biggest clones make up roughly 13%. The V call is TRBV7-8, the J call TRBJ1-6, with a possible D match to TRBD1 (6 bases). The sample taken for sequencing was peripheral blood mononuclear cells (PBMCs). The TCR comes from a man in his late teens or twenties with type 2 diabetes. The CDR3 sequence is CASSLGRTANSPLHF. The CDR3 DNA reads TGTGCCAGCAGCTTGGGCCGGACAGCTAATTCACCCCTCCACTTT.